The rows below give T cell receptor beta chains drawn from one sample of a study of OX40 agonist ivuxolimab in advanced cancers. Only in-frame clones appear in the TCRdb table, and some are missing; sequencing was by immunoSEQ multiplex PCR. The sample has tens of thousands of clones, around 86% seen once. Sequencing used CD4+ or CD8+ T cells sorted from blood, obtained in a trial of the OX40 agonist ivuxolimab. The receptor set was obtained from an adult with an advanced solid tumor such as melanoma, head and neck, liver or kidney cancer. Each CDR3 is given with its conserved first and last residue. Fields, in order: CDR3 protein, CDR3 DNA, D gene, J gene, V gene, clone size. The D gene is left open where the match is weak. Size is stated for part of the rows, as once, few or many counts, or as a class when the clone is expanded.

cdr3_aa: CASRETVFGYGYTF
cdr3_nt: TGCGCCAGCAGGGAGACAGTATTTGGCTATGGCTACACCTTC
d_call: .
j_call: TRBJ1-2
v_call: TRBV10-2
clone_size: .

cdr3_aa: CASSFSGRGNEQFF
cdr3_nt: TGTGCCAGCAGCTTTAGCGGGAGAGGGAATGAGCAGTTCTTC
d_call: TRBD2
j_call: TRBJ2-1
v_call: TRBV7-8
clone_size: .

cdr3_aa: CASSPVHLLRGTF
cdr3_nt: TGTGCCAGCAGCCCGGTACATTTGCTCCGCGGCACCTTC
d_call: .
j_call: TRBJ1-2
v_call: TRBV28
clone_size: .

cdr3_aa: CASSRSGRLAVSYEQYF
cdr3_nt: TGTGCCAGCAGCCGGAGCGGACGTCTAGCGGTTTCCTACGAGCAGTACTTC
d_call: TRBD2
j_call: TRBJ2-7
v_call: TRBV27
clone_size: .

cdr3_aa: CASSLTGNGVGTQYF
cdr3_nt: TGTGCCAGCAGCTTAACTGGGAATGGGGTGGGGACCCAGTACTTC
d_call: .
j_call: TRBJ2-5
v_call: TRBV7-7
clone_size: few

cdr3_aa: CASSLDRNTEAFF
cdr3_nt: TGTGCCAGCAGCTTGGACAGGAACACTGAAGCTTTCTTT
d_call: .
j_call: TRBJ1-1
v_call: TRBV11-2
clone_size: few

cdr3_aa: CASSRTGGGMNTEAFF
cdr3_nt: TGTGCCAGCAGCAGGACAGGGGGCGGGATGAACACTGAAGCTTTCTTT
d_call: TRBD1
j_call: TRBJ1-1
v_call: TRBV7-6
clone_size: .

cdr3_aa: CASSQTGAGANVLTF
cdr3_nt: TGTGCCAGCAGCCAAACAGGGGCTGGGGCCAACGTCCTGACTTTC
d_call: TRBD1
j_call: TRBJ2-6
v_call: TRBV11-2
clone_size: .

cdr3_aa: CASRSLSTGGSNTEAFF
cdr3_nt: TGTGCAAGTCGCTCGCTATCGACAGGGGGATCGAACACTGAAGCTTTCTTT
d_call: .
j_call: TRBJ1-1
v_call: TRBV12-2
clone_size: .

cdr3_aa: CAWSSDGGSNQPQHF
cdr3_nt: TGTGCCTGGAGCTCGGACGGGGGTAGCAATCAGCCCCAGCATTTT
d_call: .
j_call: TRBJ1-5
v_call: TRBV30
clone_size: .

cdr3_aa: CASSRQGGETQYF
cdr3_nt: TGTGCCAGCAGTCGACAGGGGGGGGAGACCCAGTACTTC
d_call: TRBD1
j_call: TRBJ2-5
v_call: TRBV2
clone_size: .

cdr3_aa: CASSLVGGLSYEQYF
cdr3_nt: TGCGCCAGCAGCTTGGTTGGGGGGCTCTCCTACGAGCAGTACTTC
d_call: .
j_call: TRBJ2-7
v_call: TRBV5-1
clone_size: .

cdr3_aa: CASSLNEQFF
cdr3_nt: TGTGCCAGCAGCTTAAATGAGCAGTTCTTC
d_call: .
j_call: TRBJ2-1
v_call: TRBV5-5
clone_size: .

cdr3_aa: CASSFGAEEETQYF
cdr3_nt: TGTGCCAGCAGCTTCGGGGCAGAAGAAGAGACCCAGTACTTC
d_call: .
j_call: TRBJ2-5
v_call: TRBV5-4
clone_size: .

cdr3_aa: CASSSSGYGYTF
cdr3_nt: TGTGCCAGCAGTTCCTCCGGTTATGGCTACACCTTC
d_call: .
j_call: TRBJ1-2
v_call: TRBV28
clone_size: .

cdr3_aa: CASSRTGSSNQPQHF
cdr3_nt: TGTGCCAGTAGCCGGACAGGCTCTAGCAATCAGCCCCAGCATTTT
d_call: TRBD1
j_call: TRBJ1-5
v_call: TRBV19
clone_size: .

cdr3_aa: CASSLVESGTQYF
cdr3_nt: TGTGCCAGCAGCTTAGTCGAATCGGGGACCCAGTACTTC
d_call: .
j_call: TRBJ2-5
v_call: TRBV7-9
clone_size: .

cdr3_aa: CASSPWSGANVLTF
cdr3_nt: TGTGCCAGCAGCCCGTGGTCTGGGGCCAACGTCCTGACTTTC
d_call: .
j_call: TRBJ2-6
v_call: TRBV11-1
clone_size: .

cdr3_aa: CASSFGTGINEQFF
cdr3_nt: TGTGCCAGCAGCTTTGGGACAGGGATCAATGAGCAGTTCTTC
d_call: TRBD1
j_call: TRBJ2-1
v_call: TRBV5-4
clone_size: .

cdr3_aa: CASSLVAGDNTEAFF
cdr3_nt: TGCGCCAGCAGCTTGGTTGCAGGGGATAACACTGAAGCTTTCTTT
d_call: .
j_call: TRBJ1-1
v_call: TRBV5-1
clone_size: .

cdr3_aa: CAISDRPQTYEQYF
cdr3_nt: TGTGCCATCAGTGATCGCCCTCAGACCTACGAGCAGTACTTC
d_call: .
j_call: TRBJ2-7
v_call: TRBV10-3
clone_size: once

cdr3_aa: CASSRQPGGTGELFF
cdr3_nt: TGTGCCAGCAGCCGGCAGCCCGGGGGCACCGGGGAGCTGTTTTTT
d_call: .
j_call: TRBJ2-2
v_call: TRBV14
clone_size: .

cdr3_aa: CASQGRNYGYTF
cdr3_nt: TGTGCCAGCCAGGGACGGAACTATGGCTACACCTTC
d_call: .
j_call: TRBJ1-2
v_call: TRBV5-6
clone_size: .

cdr3_aa: CASSTGQNTEAFF
cdr3_nt: TGTGCCAGCTCAACCGGACAGAACACTGAAGCTTTCTTT
d_call: .
j_call: TRBJ1-1
v_call: TRBV18
clone_size: .

cdr3_aa: CASSPRTSGRDEQFF
cdr3_nt: TGTGCCAGCAGCCCCCGGACTAGCGGGAGAGATGAGCAGTTCTTC
d_call: TRBD2
j_call: TRBJ2-1
v_call: TRBV9
clone_size: .

cdr3_aa: CASSLDRPDQPQHF
cdr3_nt: TGTGCCAGCAGTTTAGATCGTCCCGATCAGCCCCAGCATTTT
d_call: .
j_call: TRBJ1-5
v_call: TRBV28
clone_size: .

cdr3_aa: CASSLVAGVYNEQFF
cdr3_nt: TGTGCCAGCAGCTTAGTAGCGGGAGTATACAATGAGCAGTTCTTC
d_call: TRBD2
j_call: TRBJ2-1
v_call: TRBV11-2
clone_size: .

cdr3_aa: CAIRERGGEYNEQFF
cdr3_nt: TGTGCCATCAGAGAGCGGGGGGGTGAATACAATGAGCAGTTCTTC
d_call: TRBD2
j_call: TRBJ2-1
v_call: TRBV10-3
clone_size: .

cdr3_aa: CASSLSVRREAFF
cdr3_nt: TGTGCCAGCAGTTTATCTGTAAGACGCGAAGCTTTCTTT
d_call: .
j_call: TRBJ1-1
v_call: TRBV27
clone_size: .

cdr3_aa: CASSMPGRAKSGDTQYF
cdr3_nt: TGTGCCAGTAGTATGCCAGGGAGGGCTAAGTCGGGAGATACGCAGTATTTT
d_call: TRBD2
j_call: TRBJ2-3
v_call: TRBV19
clone_size: .

cdr3_aa: CASSLVANTRETQYF
cdr3_nt: TGCGCCAGCAGCCTGGTGGCTAACACGCGGGAGACCCAGTACTTC
d_call: .
j_call: TRBJ2-5
v_call: TRBV5-1
clone_size: .

cdr3_aa: CASSSIGRGRATEAFF
cdr3_nt: TGTGCCAGCTCATCAATCGGGAGGGGGCGGGCCACTGAAGCTTTCTTT
d_call: TRBD1
j_call: TRBJ1-1
v_call: TRBV5-4
clone_size: .

cdr3_aa: CASSPIGTSYNEQFF
cdr3_nt: TGTGCCAGCTCCCCCATAGGGACTAGCTACAATGAGCAGTTCTTC
d_call: TRBD2
j_call: TRBJ2-1
v_call: TRBV18
clone_size: .

cdr3_aa: CASSLQTGTVQNIQYF
cdr3_nt: TGCGCCAGCAGCCTCCAAACCGGGACCGTCCAAAACATTCAGTACTTC
d_call: .
j_call: TRBJ2-4
v_call: TRBV4-1
clone_size: .

cdr3_aa: CASSDNRDTANEKLFF
cdr3_nt: TGTGCCAGCAGTGACAACCGGGACACAGCTAATGAAAAACTGTTTTTT
d_call: .
j_call: TRBJ1-4
v_call: TRBV27
clone_size: .

cdr3_aa: CASSLRGFVFEKLFF
cdr3_nt: TGTGCCAGCAGCTTACGGGGATTTGTCTTTGAAAAACTGTTTTTT
d_call: .
j_call: TRBJ1-4
v_call: TRBV7-9
clone_size: .

cdr3_aa: CASSLLSGGGTDTQYF
cdr3_nt: TGTGCCAGCAGCCTGCTGAGCGGGGGAGGCACAGATACGCAGTATTTT
d_call: TRBD2
j_call: TRBJ2-3
v_call: TRBV28
clone_size: .

cdr3_aa: CASSEAWGNQPQHF
cdr3_nt: TGTGCCAGCAGTGAAGCGTGGGGGAATCAGCCCCAGCATTTT
d_call: .
j_call: TRBJ1-5
v_call: TRBV6-1
clone_size: .

cdr3_aa: CASSRTTQQFYEQYF
cdr3_nt: TGTGCCAGCAGTCGGACCACCCAGCAGTTCTACGAGCAGTACTTC
d_call: .
j_call: TRBJ2-7
v_call: TRBV6-5
clone_size: .

cdr3_aa: CAWRREGAHSPLHF
cdr3_nt: TGTGCCTGGAGGAGGGAGGGTGCGCATTCACCCCTCCACTTT
d_call: .
j_call: TRBJ1-6
v_call: TRBV30
clone_size: .

cdr3_aa: CASSYWGNTEAFF
cdr3_nt: TGTGCCAGCAGTTACTGGGGGAACACTGAAGCTTTCTTT
d_call: .
j_call: TRBJ1-1
v_call: TRBV6-6
clone_size: .

cdr3_aa: CASRRAGAYTDTQYF
cdr3_nt: TGTGCCAGCAGAAGGGCGGGGGCTTACACAGATACGCAGTATTTT
d_call: .
j_call: TRBJ2-3
v_call: TRBV6-4
clone_size: few

cdr3_aa: CASQINTEAFF
cdr3_nt: TGTGCCAGCCAGATTAACACTGAAGCTTTCTTT
d_call: .
j_call: TRBJ1-1
v_call: TRBV28
clone_size: .

cdr3_aa: CSATFREKLFF
cdr3_nt: TGCAGCGCTACCTTTAGGGAAAAACTGTTTTTT
d_call: .
j_call: TRBJ1-4
v_call: TRBV29-1
clone_size: .

cdr3_aa: CASSSPDKINQPQHF
cdr3_nt: TGTGCCAGCAGTTCCCCAGACAAAATCAATCAGCCCCAGCATTTT
d_call: .
j_call: TRBJ1-5
v_call: TRBV28
clone_size: .

cdr3_aa: CASSDGLSTDTQYF
cdr3_nt: TGTGCCAGCAGCGATGGACTTAGCACAGATACGCAGTATTTT
d_call: .
j_call: TRBJ2-3
v_call: TRBV7-2
clone_size: once